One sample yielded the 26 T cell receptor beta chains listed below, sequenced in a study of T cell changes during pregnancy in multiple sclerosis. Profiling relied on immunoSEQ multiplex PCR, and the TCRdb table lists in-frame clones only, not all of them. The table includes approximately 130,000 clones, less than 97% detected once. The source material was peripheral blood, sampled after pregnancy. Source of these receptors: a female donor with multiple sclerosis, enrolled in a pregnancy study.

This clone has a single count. CDR3 DNA sequence: TGTGCCAGCTCCGACGTCGCCGGGGGCTCCTACAATGAGCAGTTCTTC. This codes for CASSDVAGGSYNEQFF. The gene calls are TRBV5-4 and TRBJ2-1, with D maybe TRBD2 (6 bases). This CDR3 contains 16 residues. Trimming pared 7 bases from V and 0 bases from J, leaving 17 bases between. Per the germline V gene, CDR1 is SGHNT and CDR2 is YYREEE (reference sequence).

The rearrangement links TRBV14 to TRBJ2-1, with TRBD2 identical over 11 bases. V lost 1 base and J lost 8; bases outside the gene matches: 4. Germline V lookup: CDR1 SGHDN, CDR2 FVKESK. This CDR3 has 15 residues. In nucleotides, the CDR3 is TGTGCCAGCAGCCAAGGACTAGCGGGACCCTATGAGCAGTTCTTC. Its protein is CASSQGLAGPYEQFF.

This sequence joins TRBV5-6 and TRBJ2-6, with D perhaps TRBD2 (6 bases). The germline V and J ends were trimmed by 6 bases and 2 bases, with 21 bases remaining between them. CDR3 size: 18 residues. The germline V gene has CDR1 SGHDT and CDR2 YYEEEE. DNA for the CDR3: TGTGCCAGCACCTCAATCACCTCGGGGACTCCTGGGGCCAACGTCCTGACTTTC. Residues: CASTSITSGTPGANVLTF.

The CDR3 DNA is TGTGCCAGCAGACCGGACAGTACGGTAAACACTGAAGCTTTCTTT. Protein sequence: CASRPDSTVNTEAFF. The chain joins TRBV18 to TRBJ1-1; a possible D gene is TRBD1 (6 bases). Trimming pared 8 bases from V and 2 bases from J, leaving 18 bases between. CDR3 length: 15 amino acids. Germline V CDR1 and CDR2: KGHSH, LQKENI.

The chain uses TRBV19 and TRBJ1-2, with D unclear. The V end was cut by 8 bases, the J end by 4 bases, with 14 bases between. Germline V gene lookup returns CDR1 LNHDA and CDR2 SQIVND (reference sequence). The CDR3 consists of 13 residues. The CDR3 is CASRNRESYGYTF. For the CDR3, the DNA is TGTGCCAGTCGAAACCGGGAGTCCTATGGCTACACCTTC.

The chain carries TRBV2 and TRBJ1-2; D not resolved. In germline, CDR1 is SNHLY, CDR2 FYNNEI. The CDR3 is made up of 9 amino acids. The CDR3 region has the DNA TGTGTCGGGGTGGATGGCTACACCTTC. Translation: CVGVDGYTF. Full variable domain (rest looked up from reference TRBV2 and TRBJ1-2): EPEVTQTPSHQVTQMGQEVILRCVPISNHLYFYWYRQILGQKVEFLVSFYNNEISEKSEIFDDQFSVERPDGSNFTLKIRSTKLEDSAMYFCVGVDGYTFGSGTRLTVV.

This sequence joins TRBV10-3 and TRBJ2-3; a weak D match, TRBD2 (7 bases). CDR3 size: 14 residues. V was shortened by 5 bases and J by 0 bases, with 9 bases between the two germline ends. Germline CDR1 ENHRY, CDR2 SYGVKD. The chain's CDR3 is CAISRGGSTDTQYF. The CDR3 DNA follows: TGTGCCATCAGTAGGGGGGGGAGCACAGATACGCAGTATTTT.

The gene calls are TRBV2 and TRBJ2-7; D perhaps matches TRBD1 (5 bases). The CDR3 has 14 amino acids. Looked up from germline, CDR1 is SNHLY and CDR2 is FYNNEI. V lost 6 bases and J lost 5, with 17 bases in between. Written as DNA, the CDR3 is TGTGCCAGCAGCGGCAGACAGTTTCTCCACGAGCAGTACTTC. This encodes CASSGRQFLHEQYF.

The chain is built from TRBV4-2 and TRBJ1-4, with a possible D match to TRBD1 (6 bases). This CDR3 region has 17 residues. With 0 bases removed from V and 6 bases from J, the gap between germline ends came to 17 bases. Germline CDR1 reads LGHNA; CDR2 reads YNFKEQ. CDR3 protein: CASSQERLGRGDEKLFF. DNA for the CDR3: TGTGCCAGCAGCCAAGAACGGCTAGGCAGGGGTGATGAAAAACTGTTTTTT.

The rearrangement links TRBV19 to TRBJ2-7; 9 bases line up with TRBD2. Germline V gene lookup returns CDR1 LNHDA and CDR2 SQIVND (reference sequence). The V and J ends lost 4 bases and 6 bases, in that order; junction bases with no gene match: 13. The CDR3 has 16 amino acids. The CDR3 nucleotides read TGTGCCAGTAGTAACAGGGATAGCGGGAGCCGGGGCGAGCAGTACTTC. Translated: CASSNRDSGSRGEQYF.

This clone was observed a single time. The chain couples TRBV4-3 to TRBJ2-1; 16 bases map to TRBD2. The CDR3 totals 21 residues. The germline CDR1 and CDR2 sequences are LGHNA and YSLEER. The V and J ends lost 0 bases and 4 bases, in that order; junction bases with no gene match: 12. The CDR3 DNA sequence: TGCGCCAGCAGCCAAGAGCAGAACCCGGGACTAGCGGGAGGGATATACAATGAGCAGTTCTTC. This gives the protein CASSQEQNPGLAGGIYNEQFF.

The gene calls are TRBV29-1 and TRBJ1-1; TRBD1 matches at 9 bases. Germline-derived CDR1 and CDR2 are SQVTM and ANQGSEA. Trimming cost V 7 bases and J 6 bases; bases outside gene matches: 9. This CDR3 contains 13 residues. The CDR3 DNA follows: TGCAGCGGAACCGGGACAGGGTTGGCTGAAGCTTTCTTT. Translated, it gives CSGTGTGLAEAFF.

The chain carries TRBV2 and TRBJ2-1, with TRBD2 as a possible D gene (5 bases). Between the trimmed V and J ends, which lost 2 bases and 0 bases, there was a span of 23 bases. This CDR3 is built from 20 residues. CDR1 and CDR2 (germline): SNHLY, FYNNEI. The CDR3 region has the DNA TGTGCCAGCAGTGAATTAGGAGGTGGTGGGAGTAGGAGCTCCTACAATGAGCAGTTCTTC. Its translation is CASSELGGGGSRSSYNEQFF. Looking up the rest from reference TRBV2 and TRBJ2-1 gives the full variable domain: EPEVTQTPSHQVTQMGQEVILRCVPISNHLYFYWYRQILGQKVEFLVSFYNNEISEKSEIFDDQFSVERPDGSNFTLKIRSTKLEDSAMYFCASSELGGGGSRSSYNEQFFGPGTRLTVL.

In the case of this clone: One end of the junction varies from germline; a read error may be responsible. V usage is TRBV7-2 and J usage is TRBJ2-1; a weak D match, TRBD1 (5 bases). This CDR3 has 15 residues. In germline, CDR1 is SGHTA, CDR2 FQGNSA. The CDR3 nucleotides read TGTGCCAGTAGCTTAGCCCAGGGCGGCCACAATGAGCAGTTCTTC. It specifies CASSLAQGGHNEQFF.

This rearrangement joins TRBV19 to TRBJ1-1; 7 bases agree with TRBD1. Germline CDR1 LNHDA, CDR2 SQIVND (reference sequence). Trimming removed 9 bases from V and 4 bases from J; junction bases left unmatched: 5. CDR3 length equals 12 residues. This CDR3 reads CASGDRATEAFF. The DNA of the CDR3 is TGTGCCAGCGGTGACAGGGCCACTGAAGCTTTCTTT. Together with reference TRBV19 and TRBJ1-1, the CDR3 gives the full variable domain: DGGITQSPKYLFRKEGQNVTLSCEQNLNHDAMYWYRQDPGQGLRLIYYSQIVNDFQKGDIAEGYSVSREKKESFPLTVTSAQKNPTAFYLCASGDRATEAFFGQGTRLTVV.

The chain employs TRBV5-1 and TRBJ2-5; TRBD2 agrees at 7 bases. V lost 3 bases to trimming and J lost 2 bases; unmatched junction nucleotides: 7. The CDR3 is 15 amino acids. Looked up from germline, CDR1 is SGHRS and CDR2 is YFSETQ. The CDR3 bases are TGCGCCAGCAGCTCGGATGGGACTATACAAGAGACCCAGTACTTC. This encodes CASSSDGTIQETQYF.

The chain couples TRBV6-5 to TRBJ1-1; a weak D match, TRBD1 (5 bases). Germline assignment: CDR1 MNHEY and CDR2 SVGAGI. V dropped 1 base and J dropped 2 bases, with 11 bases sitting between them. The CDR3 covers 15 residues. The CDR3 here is CASSYFGAINTEAFF. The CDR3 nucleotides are TGTGCCAGCAGTTACTTTGGGGCCATCAACACTGAAGCTTTCTTT.

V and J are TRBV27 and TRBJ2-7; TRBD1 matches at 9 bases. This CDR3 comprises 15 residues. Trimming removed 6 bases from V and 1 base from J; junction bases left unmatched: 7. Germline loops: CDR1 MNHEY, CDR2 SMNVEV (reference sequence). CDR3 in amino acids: CASSPPGTGSYEQYF. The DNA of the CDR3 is TGTGCCAGCAGCCCCCCCGGGACAGGGTCCTACGAGCAGTACTTC.

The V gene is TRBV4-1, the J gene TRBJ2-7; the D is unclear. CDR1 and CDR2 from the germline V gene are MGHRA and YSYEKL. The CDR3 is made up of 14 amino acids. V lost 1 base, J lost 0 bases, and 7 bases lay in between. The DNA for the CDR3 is TGCGCCAGCAGCCAAGGAGACAACTCCTACGAGCAGTACTTC. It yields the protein CASSQGDNSYEQYF.

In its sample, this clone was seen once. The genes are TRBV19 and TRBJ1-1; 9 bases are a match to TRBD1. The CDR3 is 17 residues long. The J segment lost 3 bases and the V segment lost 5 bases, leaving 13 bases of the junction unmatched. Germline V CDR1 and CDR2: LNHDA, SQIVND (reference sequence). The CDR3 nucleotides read TGTGCCAGTAGTCATCCCTCTGACAGGGGGGGAGACACTGAAGCTTTCTTT. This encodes CASSHPSDRGGDTEAFF. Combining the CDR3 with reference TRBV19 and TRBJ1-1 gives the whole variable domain DGGITQSPKYLFRKEGQNVTLSCEQNLNHDAMYWYRQDPGQGLRLIYYSQIVNDFQKGDIAEGYSVSREKKESFPLTVTSAQKNPTAFYLCASSHPSDRGGDTEAFFGQGTRLTVV.

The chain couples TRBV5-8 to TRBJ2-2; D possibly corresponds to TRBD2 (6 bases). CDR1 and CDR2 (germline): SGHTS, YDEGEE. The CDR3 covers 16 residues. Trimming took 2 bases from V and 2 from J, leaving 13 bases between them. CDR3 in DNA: TGTGCCAGCAGCTTTGGCGGGAACCTTAACACCGGGGAGCTGTTTTTT. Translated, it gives CASSFGGNLNTGELFF.

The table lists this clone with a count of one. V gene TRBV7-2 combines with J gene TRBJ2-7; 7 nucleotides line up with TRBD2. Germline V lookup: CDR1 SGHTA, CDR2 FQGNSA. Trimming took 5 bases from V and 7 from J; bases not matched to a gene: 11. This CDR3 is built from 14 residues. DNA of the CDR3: TGTGCCAGCAGCCTACTAGCGAGCCTCTTTGAGCAGTACTTC. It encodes CASSLLASLFEQYF.

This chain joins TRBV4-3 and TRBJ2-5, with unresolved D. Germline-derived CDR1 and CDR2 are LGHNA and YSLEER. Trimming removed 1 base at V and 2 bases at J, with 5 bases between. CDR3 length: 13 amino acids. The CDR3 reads CASSQVEQETQYF. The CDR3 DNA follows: TGCGCCAGCAGCCAAGTTGAGCAAGAGACCCAGTACTTC.

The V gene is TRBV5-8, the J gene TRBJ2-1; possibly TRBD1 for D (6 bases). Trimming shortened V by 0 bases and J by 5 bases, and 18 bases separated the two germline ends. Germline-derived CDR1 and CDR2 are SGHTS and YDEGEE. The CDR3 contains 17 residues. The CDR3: CASSLDPRGFRHNEQFF. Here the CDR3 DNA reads TGTGCCAGCAGCTTGGACCCCAGGGGTTTCCGACACAATGAGCAGTTCTTC.

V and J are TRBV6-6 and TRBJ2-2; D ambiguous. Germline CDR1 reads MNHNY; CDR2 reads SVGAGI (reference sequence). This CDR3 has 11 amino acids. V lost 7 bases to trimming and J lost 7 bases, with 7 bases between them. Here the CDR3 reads CASILSGELFF. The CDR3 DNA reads TGTGCCAGCATCCTAAGCGGGGAGCTGTTTTTT.

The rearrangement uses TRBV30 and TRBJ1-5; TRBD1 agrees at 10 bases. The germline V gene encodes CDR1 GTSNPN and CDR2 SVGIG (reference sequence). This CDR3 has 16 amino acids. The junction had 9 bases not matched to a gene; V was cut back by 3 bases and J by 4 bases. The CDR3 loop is CAWSDWTGGRNQPQHF. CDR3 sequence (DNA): TGTGCCTGGAGCGACTGGACAGGGGGTCGGAATCAGCCCCAGCATTTT.